The clone carrying this TCR beta chain was counted once. Its target is not known. This CDR3 region has 16 residues. Germline V CDR1 and CDR2: SGDLS, YYNGEE. V was pared by 4 bases and J by 3 bases, with 20 bases between. It was about 82 million PBMCs that unsorted samples used for genomic DNA. Genomic DNA per cell subset filled all wells of several immunoSEQ plates. The method was immunoSEQ multiplex PCR; TCRdb's version includes in-frame clones alone and lacks a portion of them. This sample has about 560,000 clones, with roughly four fifths found just once. This entry comes from a study of shared clonotypes between healthy human individuals. Across the study: The cohort comprised a couple of women and a few men. Their ages spanned 18 to 49 years. General observations from the study: The study sampled only blood, and tissue repertoires likely differ.

The chain recombines TRBV9 with TRBJ2-7, with D uncertain. Sequencing was performed on PBMCs. The sequence was obtained from a woman aged 40 to 55 in good health. Some clones in this sample may be carry-over from other donors' samples. CDR3 nucleotide sequence: TGTGCCAGCAGCTCCAGACCCCGGTGGCTGAACTACGAGCAGTACTTC. Protein sequence: CASSSRPRWLNYEQYF.